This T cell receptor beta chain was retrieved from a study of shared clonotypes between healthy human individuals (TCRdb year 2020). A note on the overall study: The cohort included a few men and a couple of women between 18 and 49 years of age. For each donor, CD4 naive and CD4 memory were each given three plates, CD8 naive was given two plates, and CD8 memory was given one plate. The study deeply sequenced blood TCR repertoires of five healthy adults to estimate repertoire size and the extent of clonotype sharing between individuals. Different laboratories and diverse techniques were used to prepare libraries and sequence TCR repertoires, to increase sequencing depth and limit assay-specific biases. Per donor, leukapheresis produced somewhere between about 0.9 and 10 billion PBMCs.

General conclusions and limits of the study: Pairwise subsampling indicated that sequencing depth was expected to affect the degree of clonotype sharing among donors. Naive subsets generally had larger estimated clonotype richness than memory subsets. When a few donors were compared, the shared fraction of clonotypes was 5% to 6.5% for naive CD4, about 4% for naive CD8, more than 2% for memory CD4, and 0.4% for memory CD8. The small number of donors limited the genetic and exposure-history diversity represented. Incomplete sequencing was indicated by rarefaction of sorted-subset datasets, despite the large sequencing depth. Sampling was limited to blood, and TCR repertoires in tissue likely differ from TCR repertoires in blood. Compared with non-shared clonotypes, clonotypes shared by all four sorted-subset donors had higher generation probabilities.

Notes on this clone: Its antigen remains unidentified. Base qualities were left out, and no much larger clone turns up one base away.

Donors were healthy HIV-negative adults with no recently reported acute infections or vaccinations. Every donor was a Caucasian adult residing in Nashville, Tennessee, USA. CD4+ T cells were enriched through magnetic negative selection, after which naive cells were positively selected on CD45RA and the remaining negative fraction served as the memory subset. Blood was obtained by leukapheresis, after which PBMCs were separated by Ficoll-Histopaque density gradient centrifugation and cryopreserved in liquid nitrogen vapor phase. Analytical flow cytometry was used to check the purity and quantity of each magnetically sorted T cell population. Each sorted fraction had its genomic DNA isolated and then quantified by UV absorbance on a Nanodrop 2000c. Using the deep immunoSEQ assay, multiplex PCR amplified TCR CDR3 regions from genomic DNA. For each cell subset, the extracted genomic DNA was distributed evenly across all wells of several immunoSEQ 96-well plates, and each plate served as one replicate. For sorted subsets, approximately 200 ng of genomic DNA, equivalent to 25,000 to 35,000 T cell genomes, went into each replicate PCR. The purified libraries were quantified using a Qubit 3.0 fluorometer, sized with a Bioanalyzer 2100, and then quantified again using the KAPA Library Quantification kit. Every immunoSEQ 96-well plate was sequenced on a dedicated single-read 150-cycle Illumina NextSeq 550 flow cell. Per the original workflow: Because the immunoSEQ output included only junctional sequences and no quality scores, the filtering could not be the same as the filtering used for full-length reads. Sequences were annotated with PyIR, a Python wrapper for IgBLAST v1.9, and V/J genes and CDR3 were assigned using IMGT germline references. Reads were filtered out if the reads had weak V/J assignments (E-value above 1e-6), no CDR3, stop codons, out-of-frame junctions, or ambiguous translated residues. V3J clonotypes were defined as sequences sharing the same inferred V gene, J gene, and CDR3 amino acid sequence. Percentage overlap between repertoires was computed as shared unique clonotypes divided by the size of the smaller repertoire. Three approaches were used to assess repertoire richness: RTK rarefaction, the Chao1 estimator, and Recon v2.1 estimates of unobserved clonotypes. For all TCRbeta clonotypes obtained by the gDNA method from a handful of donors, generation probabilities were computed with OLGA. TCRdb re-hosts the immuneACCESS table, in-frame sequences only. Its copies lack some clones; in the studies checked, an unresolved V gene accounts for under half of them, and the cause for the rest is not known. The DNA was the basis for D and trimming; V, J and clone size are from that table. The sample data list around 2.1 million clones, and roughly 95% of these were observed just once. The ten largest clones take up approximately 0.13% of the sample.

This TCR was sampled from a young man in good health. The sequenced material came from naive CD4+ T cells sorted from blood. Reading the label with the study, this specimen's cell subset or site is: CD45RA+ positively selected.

In nucleotide form, the sequence is TGCAGCGTTGAGCCCGGACCCTACGAGCAGTACTTC. This sequence encodes CSVEPGPYEQYF. This receptor chain uses TRBV29-1 and TRBJ2-7, with the identity of the D gene unclear. The CDR3, from cysteine to phenylalanine, totals 12 residues. Only the CDR3 portion is preserved as DNA: 36 bases, with reading frame beginning at the first base. CDR1 and CDR2 (SQVTM, ANQGSEA) derive from the germline V gene. The junction carries 8 bases between V and J, which are trimmed by 3 bases and 2 bases respectively.